This T cell receptor beta chain was observed in a study of T cell clusters in autoimmune cytopenias. Judged by frequency, this clonotype is medium-sized. Germline assignment: CDR1 SGHRS and CDR2 YFSETQ. The CDR3 loop spans 15 amino acids. TRB amplification used 200 to 250 ng of peripheral blood genomic DNA. TRB was amplified by touch-down multiplex PCR, primer pools A and B combined. TCRdb reprocessed the multiplex PCR reads and keeps a single row for each CDR3 protein, giving no DNA. The repertoire table contains some 2,000 distinct CDR3 sequences. The V gene is TRBV5-1, the J gene TRBJ2-1; TCRdb outputs TRBD1, but without DNA this stays unchecked. The clonotype was recovered from a human donor with an autoimmune cytopenia or autoimmune hepatitis (not recorded which). Sequenced sample: peripheral blood. CDR3 sequence: CASTKRDRDYNEQFF.